This TCR beta chain was identified in a study of CD8 T cells in Susac syndrome. Study-wide results and caveats: The authors acknowledged that their TCR sequencing and HLA analysis involved a relatively small number of individuals.

Random hexamers served to reverse transcribe roughly 0.45 to 1 ug RNA. A multiplex approach, immunoSEQ multiplex PCR, amplified TCR beta CDR3 across 54 Vbeta and 13 Jbeta. TCRdb called the immunoSEQ multiplex PCR reads again in MiXCR, with one record for every CDR3 protein. The table shows 120,000 or so distinct CDR3 sequences, with roughly 92% occurring only once. Points on this clonotype: Its specificity is unknown.

Germline V gives CDR1 SGHTA, CDR2 FQGNSA. The trim removed 5 bases at V and 8 bases at J, leaving 13 bases unmatched. CDR3 length: 16 amino acids. TCR beta was sequenced from blood CD8+ and CD4+ T cells. Negative isolation yielded the CD8+ and CD4+ T cells, while FACS enriched the TEMRA cells. This receptor was obtained from a human donor in good health. This chain links TRBV7-2 with TRBJ2-1, with TRBD1 matching over 9 bases. The material sequenced was CD4+ T cells from PBMCs. The DNA for the CDR3 is TGTGCCAGCAGCGTAGAGGGGACAGGGTCCGGGCATGAGCAGTTCTTC. It translates to CASSVEGTGSGHEQFF.